Listed below are T cell receptor beta chains from one sample, sequenced in a study of regulatory T cells in long-lasting Graves disease. TCRdb reanalysed the multiplex PCR reads using MiXCR and keeps one entry per CDR3 protein. The table lists over 500,000 distinct CDR3 sequences, around 16% of them singletons. This same sample was also taken into another study, of T cells in Graves' hyperthyroidism and ophthalmopathy.

The source was peripheral blood mononuclear cells (PBMCs), collected at new diagnosis, from a patient treated with antithyroid drugs. Receptors were obtained from a man between 18 and 35 years old with Graves disease. CDR3s include the opening cysteine and the closing phenylalanine or tryptophan.

J gene: TRBJ2-1; V gene: TRBV3-1; CDR3 protein: CASSHIARYNEQFF
J gene: TRBJ1-5; V gene: TRBV29-1; CDR3 protein: CSVGGGSNQPQHF
J gene: TRBJ2-3; V gene: TRBV3-1; CDR3 protein: CASSQATSGRTDTQYF
J gene: TRBJ2-1; V gene: TRBV6-1; CDR3 protein: CASSERPAVWEQFF
J gene: TRBJ1-3; V gene: TRBV10-3; CDR3 protein: CASGTDVGGNTIYF
J gene: TRBJ1-1; V gene: TRBV6-5; CDR3 protein: CASSYTGGMNTEAFF
J gene: TRBJ1-6; V gene: TRBV7-9; CDR3 protein: CASSQGSPTIGTPLHF
J gene: TRBJ2-2; V gene: TRBV20-1; CDR3 protein: CSASGLAGAGELFF
J gene: TRBJ2-1; V gene: TRBV6-2/TRBV6-3; CDR3 protein: CASRTPGPDEQFF
J gene: TRBJ2-2; V gene: TRBV30; CDR3 protein: CAWRYQAVTGELFF
J gene: TRBJ1-2; V gene: TRBV7-2; CDR3 protein: CASSFVSTDGGYTF
J gene: TRBJ1-5; V gene: TRBV20-1; CDR3 protein: CSAPRQGTWPQHF
J gene: TRBJ2-2; V gene: TRBV7-9; CDR3 protein: CASSSLTSGRIAGELFF
J gene: TRBJ2-5; V gene: TRBV28; CDR3 protein: CASSYTRAKETQYF
J gene: TRBJ2-1; V gene: TRBV7-2; CDR3 protein: CASSLSTSGRWDNEQFF
J gene: TRBJ1-3; V gene: TRBV4-1; CDR3 protein: CASSQEGGKNSGNTIYF
J gene: TRBJ2-7; V gene: TRBV27; CDR3 protein: CASSLHDRESSYEQYF
J gene: TRBJ1-6; V gene: TRBV27; CDR3 protein: CASKFSGPSDSPLHF
J gene: TRBJ1-5; V gene: TRBV28; CDR3 protein: CASSLRGGRGRNQPQHF
J gene: TRBJ1-2; V gene: TRBV9; CDR3 protein: CASSVDMEGLNYGYTF
J gene: TRBJ1-2; V gene: TRBV13; CDR3 protein: CARKRVSGRPGCYGYTF
J gene: TRBJ1-6; V gene: TRBV11-2; CDR3 protein: CASSFAAVGVSPLHF
J gene: TRBJ2-7; V gene: TRBV6-1; CDR3 protein: CASSGSGRPPYEQYF
J gene: TRBJ1-1; V gene: TRBV27; CDR3 protein: CASSFQGGDWDTEAFF
J gene: TRBJ1-4; V gene: TRBV3-1; CDR3 protein: CASSHRGMGEKLFF
J gene: TRBJ2-5; V gene: TRBV7-9; CDR3 protein: CASSLGDLFQETQYF
J gene: TRBJ2-5; V gene: TRBV29-1; CDR3 protein: CSVGSGGQPQETQYF